This T cell receptor beta chain was captured by sequencing in a study of blood T cell repertoires in COVID-19 (dated by TCRdb to 2018 to 2020). Context from the whole study: The collaborator samples originated in the United States, Italy and Spain and spanned the acute and convalescent phases of COVID-19. The material from the prospective study consisted of cDNA or gDNA derived from T cells, B-cell-depleted T cells, or PBMCs. Subjects who had been exposed to COVID-19, were actively infected with it, or had recovered from it provided the deeply sampled blood TCRbeta repertoires that made up the dataset. The repertoires were released in a freely available public database intended as a resource for research on the immune response to SARS-CoV-2. Samples were obtained from the ongoing ImmuneRACE study (first 160 participants) and from 1,200 or so subjects provided by 6 global collaborators. The sample metadata nearly always contained a de-identified subject ID, COVID-19 status, age in years and sex. Where HLA class I and class II types were available, the types were taken from metadata supplied by the sample provider, not from assay-based typing. Points the paper makes about the study in general: How much clinical and demographic metadata was included differed by source and by participant, and the metadata was provided uncurated.

TCRbeta CDR3 regions were amplified from genomic DNA using the immunoSEQ Assay, a bias-controlled multiplex PCR. The paper's data handling went like this. The number of nucleated cells in each sample was estimated from the amplification of reference gene primers within the assay. To quantify the absolute abundance of each unique TCRbeta CDR3 rearrangement, sequence reads were collapsed and filtered. For each sample, productive Simpson clonality was calculated by taking the square root of Simpson's diversity index across productive rearrangements. TCRdb took this table from immuneACCESS and kept in-frame rearrangements with V and J called. Such tables lack part of the clones; where checked against another copy, unresolved V genes explain under half of the gap, and the rest is unexplained. That table furnishes V, J and clone size, whereas the DNA furnished D and trimming. This sample comprises about 250,000 clones, 85% of them detected only once. Around 6.5% of the sample goes to the ten largest clones.

Comments on this clone: It has no known antigen specificity. Per-base qualities were not stored, and no clone one base away is much larger.

Collaborating institutions collected whole blood in K2EDTA tubes following their own protocols. For TCRbeta analysis, collaborators shipped samples as frozen whole blood, isolated PBMCs, or DNA extracted from either of those sample types. The germline V gene supplies CDR1 MNHEY and CDR2 SVGAGI. V sheds 6 bases and J sheds 2 bases, leaving 9 bases between their ends. The CDR3 holds 13 amino acids from the cysteine to the phenylalanine. Only CDR3 DNA is held: 39 bases, read in frame from base 1. Recombination joined TRBV6-5 with TRBJ2-3, with an unclear D gene assignment. Sequenced input: peripheral blood. The sequence was collected from a woman aged 55-70 years with active or convalescent COVID-19. CDR3 loop: CASRGSLTDTQYF. The DNA is as follows: TGTGCCAGCAGGGGCTCTCTCACAGATACGCAGTATTTT.